The clone carrying this TCR beta chain was detected many times. The data belong to a study of T cells in Graves' hyperthyroidism and ophthalmopathy. What was amplified from RNA transcripts were TCR beta CDR3 regions. Carried out on the TCR CDR3, a first-round RT-PCR used the HTBI primer set. One entry per CDR3 protein results from TCRdb running MiXCR on the multiplex PCR reads. This repertoire shows roughly 500,000 distinct CDR3 sequences, about 45% found once; its top ten account for 44%. Uncontrolled infection, other autoimmune disease, pregnancy and lactation each barred patients from inclusion. J lost 5 bases, V lost 4 bases, and 3 bases had no gene match. The CDR3 has 13 residues. Germline CDR1 is LGHNA and CDR2 is YSLEER.

The sequence was obtained from an adult woman with Graves' disease, either hyperthyroidism or ophthalmopathy (not recorded which). The sample consisted of peripheral blood or thyroid tissue (not recorded which). J is TRBJ2-7 and V is TRBV4-3; 9 positions match TRBD2. CDR3 region: CASSPGLADEQYF. The CDR3 nucleotides are TGCGCCAGCAGCCCGGGACTAGCCGACGAGCAGTACTTC.